Below, one TCR beta chain is given with its context. These data belong to a study of shared T cell receptors in the human thymus. Some clones are missing from TCRdb's copy, which holds only in-frame ones; the method was immunoSEQ multiplex PCR. The sample lists about 660,000 clones, 85% to 90% occurring once. The CDR3 spans 16 residues. J was trimmed by 7 bases and V by 4 bases; bases with no gene match: 13. CDR1 and CDR2 (germline): SGHNT, YYREEE (reference sequence). This same sample was also taken into another study, of human thymus T cells. That report adds: Each of the donors was a healthy Finnish infant who was undergoing open corrective cardiac surgery for congenital heart defects. Thymic material originated from resections removed in the course of corrective heart surgery. Usage of V and J genes appeared biased in thymic and blood repertoires. Unrelated individuals were reported by related research to share highly overlapping thymic repertoires.

This rearrangement joins TRBV5-4 to TRBJ2-7, with TRBD2 identical over 11 bases. Sequencing was performed on thymocytes. The TCR sequence derives from a boy younger than two with a congenital heart defect. The CDR3, as DNA: TGTGCCAGCAGCGGGAACACACTAGCGGGAGCTGAGGAGCAGTACTTC. It translates to CASSGNTLAGAEEQYF.